This T cell receptor (beta chain) was obtained from a study of a mutant IDH1 vaccine in newly diagnosed glioma. Looking at the study overall: The patients received vaccinations eight times, in weeks 1, 3, 5, 7, 11, 15, 19 and 23. Of treated patients, 62.5% were men and about 40% women, averaging about 37 years.

Libraries were prepared by immunoSEQ multiplex PCR; TCRdb keeps only in-frame clonotypes and omits some of them. The sample holds roughly 130,000 clones, around four fifths seen once. On this clone itself: Its antigen is unknown.

Noted time point: week 11, during vaccination. Vaccine doses each comprised 300 ug of mutant IDH1 20-mer peptide, with topical imiquimod. Donors had new WHO grade 3 or 4 IDH1-mutant, ATRX-lost astrocytomas. The TCR sequence derives from a man in his forties with glioma. This sample comprised PBMCs, obtained from a glioma patient whose treatment included an IDH1 peptide vaccine.

The CDR3 DNA sequence: TGCGCCACCCTTTCTAAGGGATCACTAGCGGGGGGGCCGTTGTCTGGGGCCAACGTCCTGACTTTC. This translates into CATLSKGSLAGGPLSGANVLTF. This rearrangement joins TRBV4-1 to TRBJ2-6; 13 nucleotides line up with TRBD2. This CDR3 is 22 amino acids long. J was trimmed by 1 base and V by 10 bases; bases with no gene match: 22. Germline V gene sequence: CDR1 MGHRA, CDR2 YSYEKL.